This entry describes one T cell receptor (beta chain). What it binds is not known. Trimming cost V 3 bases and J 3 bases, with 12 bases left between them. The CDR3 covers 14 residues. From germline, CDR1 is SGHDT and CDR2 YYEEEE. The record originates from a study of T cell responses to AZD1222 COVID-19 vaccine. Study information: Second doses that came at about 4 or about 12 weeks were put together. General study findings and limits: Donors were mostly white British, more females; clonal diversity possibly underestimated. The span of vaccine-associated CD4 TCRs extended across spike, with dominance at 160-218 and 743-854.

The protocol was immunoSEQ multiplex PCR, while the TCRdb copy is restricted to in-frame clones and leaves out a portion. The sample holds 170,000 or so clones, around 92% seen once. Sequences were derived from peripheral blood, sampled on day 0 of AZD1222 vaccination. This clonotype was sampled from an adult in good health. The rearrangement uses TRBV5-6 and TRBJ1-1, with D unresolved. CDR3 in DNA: TGTGCCAGCAGCTCCAAGGGTATGGACACTGAAGCTTTCTTT. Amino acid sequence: CASSSKGMDTEAFF.